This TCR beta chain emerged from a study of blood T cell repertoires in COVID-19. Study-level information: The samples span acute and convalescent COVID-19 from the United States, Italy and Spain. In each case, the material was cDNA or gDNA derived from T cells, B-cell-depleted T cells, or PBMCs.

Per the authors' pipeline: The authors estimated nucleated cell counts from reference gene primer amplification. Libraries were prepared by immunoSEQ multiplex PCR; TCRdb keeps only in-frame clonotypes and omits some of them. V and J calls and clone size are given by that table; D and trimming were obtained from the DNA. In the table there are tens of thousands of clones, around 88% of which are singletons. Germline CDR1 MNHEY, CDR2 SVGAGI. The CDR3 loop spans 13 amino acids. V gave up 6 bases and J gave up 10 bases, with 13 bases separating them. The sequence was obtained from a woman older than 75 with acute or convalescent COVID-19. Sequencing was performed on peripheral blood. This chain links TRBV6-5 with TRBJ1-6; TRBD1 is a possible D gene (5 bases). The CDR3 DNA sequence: TGTGCCAGCAGGGATCAGGGTTACTCACCCCTCCACTTT. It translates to CASRDQGYSPLHF.